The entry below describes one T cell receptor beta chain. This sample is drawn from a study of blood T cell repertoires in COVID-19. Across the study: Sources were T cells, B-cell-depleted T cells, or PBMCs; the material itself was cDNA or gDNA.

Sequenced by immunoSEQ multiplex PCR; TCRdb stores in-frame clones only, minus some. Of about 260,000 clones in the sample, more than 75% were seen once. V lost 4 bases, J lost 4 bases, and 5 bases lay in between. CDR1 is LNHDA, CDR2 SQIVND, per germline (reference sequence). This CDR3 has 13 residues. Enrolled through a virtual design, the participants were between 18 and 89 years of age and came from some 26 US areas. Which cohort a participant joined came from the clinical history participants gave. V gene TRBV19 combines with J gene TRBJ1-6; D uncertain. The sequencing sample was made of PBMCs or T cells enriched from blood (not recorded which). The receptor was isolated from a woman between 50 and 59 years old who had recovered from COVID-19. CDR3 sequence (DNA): TGTGCCAGTAGTAGCGATTATAATTCACCCCTCCACTTT. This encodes CASSSDYNSPLHF.